What follows are 27 T cell receptor gamma chains derived from one specimen sequenced in a study of gammadelta T cells in human blood. TCRdb re-analyzed the RT-PCR reads via CATT. The sample holds 250 to 400 gamma-chain clones, 2.5% to 3% seen once. Sequences were obtained from non-Vgamma9Vdelta2 gamma-delta T cells from adult blood. Source of these receptors: a human donor.

Note on this clone: A read error is the likely source, as a far larger clone sits one nucleotide away. The V call is TRGV9, the J call TRGJ1 or TRGJ2. This CDR3 is 15 amino acids long. Germline loops: CDR1 GITISATS, CDR2 ISYDGTV (reference sequence). The CDR3 region is CALWEVTSNYYKKLF. CDR3 sequence (DNA): TGTGCCTTGTGGGAGGTGACTTCTAATTATTATAAGAAACTCTTC.

The rearrangement uses TRGV8 and TRGJP2. CDR3 size: 14 residues. Germline CDR1 reads VENAVY; CDR2 reads YDSYNSRV. With V trimmed by 4 bases and J by 6 bases, 8 bases remained unmatched. In nucleotides, the CDR3 is TGTGCCACCTGGGAAGGGGAGCGTGATTGGATCAAGACGTTT. Translation gives CATWEGERDWIKTF.

The rearrangement uses TRGV8 and TRGJ1 or TRGJ2. The CDR3 runs to 15 residues. Germline trimming cut 5 bases from V and 0 bases from J; bases unmatched to any gene: 10. The V gene's germline CDR1 is VENAVY and CDR2 YDSYNSRV. The CDR3 sequence: CATWVPLMNYYKKLF. The CDR3 nucleotides read TGTGCCACCTGGGTCCCCTTGATGAATTATTATAAGAAACTCTTT.

V and J are TRGV4 and TRGJ1 or TRGJ2. V trimming: 4 bases; J trimming: 4 bases; junction bases outside the gene matches: 1. The CDR3 totals 11 residues. In germline, CDR1 is EGSTGY, CDR2 YDSYTSSV. CDR3 in amino acids: CATWEYYKKLF. The CDR3 nucleotides read TGTGCCACCTGGGAATATTATAAGAAACTCTTT.

In its sample, this clone was seen a few times. This chain connects TRGV8 to TRGJ1 or TRGJ2. CDR1 is VENAVY, CDR2 YDSYNSRV, per germline. The ends lost 3 bases at V and 7 bases at J; junction bases unmatched: 9. The CDR3 has 13 residues. Here the CDR3 reads CATWDLWRYKKLF. CDR3 in DNA: TGTGCCACCTGGGATCTCTGGCGGTATAAGAAACTCTTT.

This clone was seen a few times. An end of the junction does not agree with germline; a read error may underlie this. V gene TRGV2 combines with J gene TRGJ1 or TRGJ2. CDR3 size: 11 residues. In germline, CDR1 is EGSNGY, CDR2 YDSYNSKV. The CDR3 sequence is CATWDGPGKLF. DNA of the CDR3: TGTGCCACATGGGACGGGCCTGGGAAACTCTTT.

This clone rates as large. The V gene is TRGV2, the J gene TRGJ1 or TRGJ2. Germline V gene data show CDR1 as EGSNGY and CDR2 as YDSYNSKV. V gave up 0 bases and J gave up 10 bases; unmatched junction bases: 3. The length of the CDR3 is 11 residues. The CDR3 here is CATWDGQKKLF. CDR3 DNA: TGTGCCACCTGGGACGGGCAAAAGAAACTCTTT.

By its share, this clone is large. The chain joins TRGV8 to TRGJ1 or TRGJ2. V was clipped by 5 bases and J by 4 bases; unmatched bases: 5. CDR1 VENAVY and CDR2 YDSYNSRV come from the germline V gene. This CDR3 region has 12 residues. The CDR3 protein is CATWVKYYKKLF. CDR3 nucleotides: TGTGCCACCTGGGTAAAATATTATAAGAAACTCTTT.

This clone was detected only a few times. V gene TRGV2 combines with J gene TRGJ1 or TRGJ2. With 2 bases clipped from V and 8 bases from J, the junction kept 6 bases outside the gene matches. Germline CDR1 EGSNGY, CDR2 YDSYNSKV. The CDR3 has 12 residues. In nucleotides, the CDR3 is TGTGCCACCTGGGACGTTAGGGATAAGAAACTCTTT. This gives the protein CATWDVRDKKLF.

This clone ranks as large (0.1 to 1%). The chain is built from TRGV3 and TRGJ1 or TRGJ2. V was pared by 0 bases and J by 6 bases, with 5 bases of the junction left unmatched. Germline V gene sequence: CDR1 VTNTFY, CDR2 YDVSTARD (reference sequence). The CDR3 contains 13 residues. The CDR3 is CATWDRRGYKKLF. The CDR3 coding sequence is TGTGCCACCTGGGACAGGCGCGGTTATAAGAAACTCTTT.

This clone counts as large. V gene TRGV9 combines with J gene TRGJ1 or TRGJ2. The CDR3 covers 11 residues. J gave up 8 bases and V 2 bases, and 3 bases lay outside the gene matches. CDR1 and CDR2 from the germline V gene are GITISATS and ISYDGTV (reference sequence). The CDR3 protein is CALWEGHKKLF. CDR3 sequence (DNA): TGTGCCTTGTGGGAGGGCCATAAGAAACTCTTT.

J is TRGJP2 and V is TRGV8. The CDR3 loop spans 15 amino acids. Germline trimming cut 6 bases from V and 9 bases from J; bases unmatched to any gene: 16. Germline assignment: CDR1 VENAVY and CDR2 YDSYNSRV. The CDR3 loop reads CATWSFRFGNWIKTF. For the CDR3, the DNA is TGTGCCACCTGGTCGTTTCGATTCGGGAATTGGATCAAGACGTTT.

The chain joins TRGV5 to TRGJ1 or TRGJ2. Germline values: CDR1 VINAFY, CDR2 YDVSNSKD. V was clipped by 0 bases and J by 4 bases; unmatched bases: 9. The CDR3 loop spans 15 amino acids. As DNA, the CDR3 is TGTGCCACCTGGGACAGGCCTATAGGATATTATAAGAAACTCTTT. Translating gives CATWDRPIGYYKKLF.

A note on this clone: No DNA is shown, since the ends of the CDR3 on it are uncertain; the CDR3 is the one TCRdb lists. The chain is built from TRGV10 and TRGJ1 or TRGJ2. TRGV10 is treated as an ORF (open reading frame) with a function not yet certain. A total of 14 residues make up the CDR3, ends included. The CDR3 is CTTVLRGKDYKKLF.

This clone appeared a few times. This rearrangement joins TRGV2 to TRGJP2. Germline trimming cut 0 bases from V and 6 bases from J; bases unmatched to any gene: 7. This CDR3 contains 15 residues. CDR1 is EGSNGY, CDR2 YDSYNSKV, per germline. The CDR3 sequence is CATWDGLGGDWIKTF. Here the CDR3 DNA reads TGTGCCACCTGGGACGGGCTAGGAGGTGATTGGATCAAGACGTTT.

By share, this clone counts as large (0.1 to 1%). This sequence joins TRGV9 and TRGJ1 or TRGJ2. Germline V gene data show CDR1 as GITISATS and CDR2 as ISYDGTV (reference sequence). This CDR3 comprises 16 residues. The V segment lost 0 bases and the J segment 2 bases; nucleotides outside the gene matches: 10. Here the CDR3 reads CALWEVQGVDYYKKLF. The DNA of the CDR3 is TGTGCCTTGTGGGAGGTGCAGGGGGTGGATTATTATAAGAAACTCTTT.

By proportion, this clone is large (0.1 to 1%). V gene TRGV4 combines with J gene TRGJ1 or TRGJ2. There are 13 residues in the CDR3. In germline, CDR1 is EGSTGY, CDR2 YDSYTSSV. Unmatched junction bases numbered 7, after V lost 1 base and J lost 7 bases. The DNA of the CDR3 is TGTGCCACCTGGGATGGCTCCTTCTATAAGAAACTCTTT. This encodes CATWDGSFYKKLF.

Judged by abundance, this clone is large. The chain combines TRGV2 with TRGJ1 or TRGJ2. Losses at the gene ends were 0 bases for V and 9 bases for J; bases not matched to a gene: 2. Germline V gives CDR1 EGSNGY, CDR2 YDSYNSKV. The CDR3 runs to 11 residues. The CDR3 nucleotides read TGTGCCACCTGGGACGGGATTAAGAAACTCTTT. It encodes CATWDGIKKLF.

The table lists this clone with a few counts. The chain employs TRGV2 and TRGJ1 or TRGJ2. J was trimmed by 8 bases and V by 0 bases; bases with no gene match: 10. The CDR3 covers 14 residues. Germline CDR1 EGSNGY, CDR2 YDSYNSKV. CDR3 nucleotide sequence: TGTGCCACCTGGGACGGGCCGGGATCGAATAAGAAACTCTTT. This translates into CATWDGPGSNKKLF.

Within the sample, this clone is hyperexpanded. The chain employs TRGV9 and TRGJ1 or TRGJ2. This CDR3 region has 14 residues. V was clipped by 2 bases and J by 1 base; unmatched bases: 5. The germline gives CDR1 GITISATS, CDR2 ISYDGTV (reference sequence). The DNA of the CDR3 is TGTGCCTTGTGGGAGGGCCCAAATTATTATAAGAAACTCTTT. This translates into CALWEGPNYYKKLF.

This clone is labeled large. J is TRGJP2 and V is TRGV5. Trimming removed 3 bases from V and 6 bases from J; junction bases left unmatched: 4. Germline-derived CDR1 and CDR2 are VINAFY and YDVSNSKD. CDR3 size: 13 residues. CDR3 bases: TGTGCCACCTGGGACGGTCGTGATTGGATCAAGACGTTT. It specifies CATWDGRDWIKTF.

This clone was detected a few times. A much larger clone lies a single base off, so this may be a read error. The V gene is TRGV8, the J gene TRGJ1 or TRGJ2. The CDR3 loop spans 12 amino acids. The trim removed 0 bases at V and 5 bases at J, leaving 1 base unmatched. Germline CDR1 reads VENAVY; CDR2 reads YDSYNSRV. The CDR3, as DNA: TGTGCCACCTGGGATAGGAATTATAAGAAACTCTTT. This gives the protein CATWDRNYKKLF.

This clone is classed as medium-sized. The chain couples TRGV4 to TRGJ1 or TRGJ2. This CDR3 is built from 15 residues. J was trimmed by 10 bases and V by 0 bases; bases with no gene match: 15. The germline V gene has CDR1 EGSTGY and CDR2 YDSYTSSV. The CDR3 loop reads CATWDGRLWVSKKLF. The DNA of the CDR3 is TGTGCCACCTGGGATGGGCGACTCTGGGTTAGCAAGAAACTCTTT.

This clone qualifies as medium-sized. The chain carries TRGV3 and TRGJ1 or TRGJ2. Trimming at V came to 0 bases and at J to 4 bases, leaving 3 bases not matched to a gene. In germline, CDR1 is VTNTFY, CDR2 YDVSTARD (reference sequence). The CDR3 covers 13 residues. CDR3 sequence (DNA): TGTGCCACCTGGGACAGGCAGTATTATAAGAAACTCTTT. It yields the protein CATWDRQYYKKLF.

This clone rates as large (0.1 to 1%). The gene calls are TRGV3 and TRGJ1 or TRGJ2. V shed 0 bases and J 5 bases; nucleotides not matched to a gene: 4. Germline CDR1 VTNTFY, CDR2 YDVSTARD (reference sequence). This CDR3 spans 13 amino acids. CDR3 nucleotide sequence: TGTGCCACCTGGGACAGGCGGGATTATAAGAAACTCTTT. Its protein product is CATWDRRDYKKLF.

This clone is labeled large. The chain joins TRGV5 to TRGJ1 or TRGJ2. Germline CDR1 reads VINAFY; CDR2 reads YDVSNSKD. J lost 0 bases, V lost 0 bases, and 5 bases had no gene match. The CDR3 is 15 residues long. The CDR3, as DNA: TGTGCCACCTGGGACAGGCCCCTGAATTATTATAAGAAACTCTTT. It codes for CATWDRPLNYYKKLF.

This clone is large in the sample. J is TRGJ1 or TRGJ2 and V is TRGV5. Germline-derived CDR1 and CDR2 are VINAFY and YDVSNSKD. The CDR3 has 15 amino acids. V lost 3 bases to trimming and J lost 4 bases; unmatched junction nucleotides: 12. In nucleotides, the CDR3 is TGTGCCACCTGGGACTCATTAATGTGGTATTATAAGAAACTCTTT. Translation: CATWDSLMWYYKKLF.